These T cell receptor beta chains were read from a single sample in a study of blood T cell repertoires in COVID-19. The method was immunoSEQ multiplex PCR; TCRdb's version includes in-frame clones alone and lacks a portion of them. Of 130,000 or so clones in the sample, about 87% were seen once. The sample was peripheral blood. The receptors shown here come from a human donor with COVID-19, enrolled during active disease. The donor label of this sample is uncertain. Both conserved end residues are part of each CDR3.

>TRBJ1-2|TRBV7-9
CASSLEGRGGYTF
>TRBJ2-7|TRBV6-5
CASRRGSFYEQYF
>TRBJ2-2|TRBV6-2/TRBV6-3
CASSYEVAGDTGELFF
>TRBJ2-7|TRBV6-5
CASSYSVGQGYEQYF
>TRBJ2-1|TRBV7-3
CASSRDRGGGEQFF
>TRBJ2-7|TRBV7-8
CASSLARDRGSYEQYF
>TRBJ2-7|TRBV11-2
CASSLVEGTEQYF
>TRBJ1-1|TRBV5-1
CASSQGAQNTEAFF
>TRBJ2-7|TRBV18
CASSSTSGSRHEQYF
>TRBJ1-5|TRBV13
CASSSEGGQGQPQHF
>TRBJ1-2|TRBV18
CASSPDRENYGYTF
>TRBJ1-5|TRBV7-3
CASSLDRDRAGNQPQHF
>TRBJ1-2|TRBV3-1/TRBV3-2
CASSQDATGGGYGYTF
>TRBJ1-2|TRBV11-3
CASSPEDLLLGTAWCGYTF
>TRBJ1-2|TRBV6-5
CASSPTGGGYGYTF